The 3 T cell receptor beta chains reported below all come from one sample, sequenced in a study of T-cell reconstitution after alpha-beta-depleted transplantation in children. This sample's TCRbeta library carried unique molecular identifier barcodes. TCRdb redid the calling of the PCR reads with MiXCR, one entry per CDR3 protein. Here the sample spans hundreds of thousands of distinct CDR3 sequences, less than 20% being singletons. This specimen consisted of PBMCs, mostly from graft donor cells, obtained 360 days after TCRalphabeta/CD19-depleted stem cell transplant. Receptors originate from a male patient between 5 and 17 years old who had a stem cell transplant for acute lymphoblastic leukemia, so the T cells may come from the graft donor.

A single count supports this clonotype. This chain connects TRBV25-1 to TRBJ2-3; 7 nucleotides line up with TRBD2. With 6 bases clipped from V and 6 bases from J, the junction kept 6 bases outside the gene matches. In germline, CDR1 is MGHDK, CDR2 SYGVNS. The CDR3 is 13 amino acids. For the CDR3, the DNA is TGTGCCAGCAGAGGGTCTAGCGGTGATACGCAGTATTTT. As protein: CASRGSSGDTQYF.

V and J are TRBV29-1 and TRBJ2-3, with TRBD2 matching over 8 bases. The V segment lost 3 bases and the J segment 2 bases; nucleotides outside the gene matches: 7. The CDR3 covers 15 residues. Germline V gives CDR1 SQVTM, CDR2 ANQGSEA. CDR3 in amino acids: CSVDPSGSTTDTQYF. The DNA of the CDR3 is TGCAGCGTTGACCCTAGCGGGTCAACCACAGATACGCAGTATTTT.

In its sample, this clonotype was seen a few times. V is TRBV3-1 and J is TRBJ2-1; TRBD2 aligns across 9 bases. The ends lost 2 bases at V and 2 bases at J; junction bases unmatched: 10. The CDR3 length is 18 residues. Germline CDR1 LGHDT, CDR2 YNNKEL (reference sequence). Written as DNA, the CDR3 is TGTGCCAGCAGCCAAACCCCCTCTAGCGGGACCCCCTACAATGAGCAGTTCTTC. It specifies CASSQTPSSGTPYNEQFF.